In its sample, the clone carrying this TCR beta chain was seen once. Its antigen is as yet unknown. Sequencing was performed with immunoSEQ multiplex PCR; in TCRdb, only in-frame clones are kept and a portion is missing. Of tens of thousands of clones in the sample, about four fifths are singletons; the top ten hold 1% to 1.5%. The CDR3 sequence is 12 residues long. With 1 base removed from V and 6 bases from J, the gap between germline ends came to 4 bases. Germline CDR1 reads LNHDA; CDR2 reads SQIVND (reference sequence). The data belong to a study of T cells in localized non-small cell lung cancer. Findings and limits, study-wide: Clonality peaked in uninvolved adjacent lung rather than tumor. Adjacent lung exhibited a median of 57 among the 100 most abundant tumor clones. Because only a single region of the tumor was sequenced, heterogeneity remains possible.

The receptor comes from a female donor aged 60 or older with stage I lung adenocarcinoma. The input for sequencing was peripheral blood, taken before any cancer treatment. This chain links TRBV19 with TRBJ2-1; D remains ambiguous. CDR3 protein: CASSIGLNEQFF. CDR3 sequence (DNA): TGTGCCAGTAGTATAGGCCTCAATGAGCAGTTCTTC.